The clone carrying this T cell receptor (beta chain) was seen at least ten times. Its cognate antigen is unknown. These data belong to a study of CD8 T cells in ankylosing spondylitis. Broader study findings: Significantly higher representation of disease-linked clones was reported for matched ankylosing spondylitis synovial fluid. The study identified a TCR beta motif of several highly homologous variants that appeared characteristic of ankylosing spondylitis blood.

TCRdb redid the calling of the 5' RACE reads with MiXCR, one entry per CDR3 protein. Of about 130,000 distinct CDR3 sequences in the sample, around 9% were seen once. CDR1 is DFQATT, CDR2 SNEGSKA, per germline (reference sequence). The CDR3 is 17 amino acids. V was clipped by 6 bases and J by 2 bases, with 24 bases between them. This chain uses TRBV20-1 with TRBJ2-3; a possible D gene is TRBD2 (6 bases). Sequenced: blood, either unsorted or a sorted T cell fraction (not recorded which). The source of this sequence is a male donor with ankylosing spondylitis or in good health (not recorded which). The CDR3 nucleotides read TGCAGTGCGAGGAGGAGCACTAGCAGAACACCCACAGATACGCAGTATTTT. Its translation is CSARRSTSRTPTDTQYF.